The 24 T cell receptor beta chains listed next were all sequenced from one sample in a study of shared clonotypes between healthy human individuals. The repertoire was sequenced with immunoSEQ multiplex PCR; TCRdb's copy has only in-frame clones and lacks some. The sample consists of 400,000 to 600,000 clones, roughly 77% of them appearing once. What was sequenced was PBMCs. The receptors were sampled from a woman aged 40 to 55 in good health. Some clones in this sample may be carry-over from other donors' samples.

The V call is TRBV7-8, the J call TRBJ2-2; D not resolved. CDR1 and CDR2 (germline): SGHVS, FQNEAQ. There are 16 residues in the CDR3. Trimming shortened V by 7 bases and J by 0 bases, and 15 bases separated the two germline ends. The CDR3, as DNA: TGTGCCAGCATCCTCGGGCGAGTGGCGAACACCGGGGAGCTGTTTTTT. It yields the protein CASILGRVANTGELFF.

In its sample, this clone was seen a few times. This chain connects TRBV5-5 to TRBJ2-2; 9 bases are shared with TRBD2. CDR3 length equals 16 residues. Germline V gives CDR1 SGHKS, CDR2 YYEKEE (reference sequence). J was trimmed by 0 bases and V by 6 bases; bases with no gene match: 6. The CDR3 region has the DNA TGTGCCAGCACGATCTTAGCGGGGGCGAACACCGGGGAGCTGTTTTTT. Translating it yields CASTILAGANTGELFF.

In the case of this clone: The DNA is omitted, as the CDR3 cannot be located on it reliably, and the CDR3 follows TCRdb's listing. The V gene is TRBV19, the J gene TRBJ1-2; the D call in the table, TRBD1, was not verified against the DNA. Germline V gene sequence: CDR1 LNHDA, CDR2 SQIVND (reference sequence). The CDR3 contains 16 residues when both ends are counted. Here the CDR3 reads CASSPGTGAFGAGYTF.

In its sample, this clone was seen a few times. The V call is TRBV7-8, the J call TRBJ2-7, with 7 positions matching TRBD2. Germline CDR1 and CDR2: SGHVS and FQNEAQ. With 2 bases clipped from V and 0 bases from J, the junction kept 4 bases outside the gene matches. CDR3 length: 15 amino acids. The CDR3 DNA reads TGTGCCAGCAGCTTACTAGCGGACCTCTCCTACGAGCAGTACTTC. Translation gives CASSLLADLSYEQYF.

At least ten counts were recorded for this clone. CDR3 nucleotides: TGTGCCAGCAGTAGACTAGCGGGAGAAGGGAATGAGCAGTTCTTC. It yields the protein CASSRLAGEGNEQFF. This chain connects TRBV6-4 to TRBJ2-1; 12 bases align to TRBD2. Losses at the gene ends were 5 bases for V and 7 bases for J; bases not matched to a gene: 6. The CDR3 has 15 amino acids. The germline CDR1 and CDR2 sequences are MRHNA and SNTAGT.

This clone was counted a few times. CDR3 nucleotides: TGCGCCAGCAGATCGGGACTAGCGGGAAAGAAGTTCTCCTACGAGCAGTACTTC. Its protein is CASRSGLAGKKFSYEQYF. The J gene is TRBJ2-5, the V gene TRBV5-1, with 13 bases identical to TRBD2. The J call is uncertain, as TRBJ2-7 better fits the DNA end. Germline CDR1 is SGHRS and CDR2 is YFSETQ. The CDR3 contains 18 residues.

The V call is TRBV6-5, the J call TRBJ2-7; 10 nucleotides match TRBD2. In germline, CDR1 is MNHEY, CDR2 SVGAGI. The CDR3 runs 15 residues. V dropped 4 bases and J dropped 6; count of bases not matched to a gene: 9. CDR3 nucleotide sequence: TGTGCCAGCAGTTCCCCTAGCGGGAGTCGTGGCGAGCAGTACTTC. Amino acids: CASSSPSGSRGEQYF.

The V and J genes are TRBV9 and TRBJ2-2, with D tentatively TRBD2 (6 bases). This CDR3 contains 15 residues. In germline, CDR1 is SGDLS, CDR2 YYNGEE. V was clipped by 4 bases and J by 5 bases, with 15 bases between them. CDR3 coding DNA: TGTGCCAGCAGCAAGGGGAGGAGAAGTACCGGGGAGCTGTTTTTT. Residues: CASSKGRRSTGELFF.

The gene calls are TRBV2 and TRBJ2-7, with D unclear. Trimming took off 2 bases at V and 3 bases at J, with 11 bases between the two ends. The length of the CDR3 is 14 residues. The germline V gene has CDR1 SNHLY and CDR2 FYNNEI. DNA for the CDR3: TGTGCCAGCAGTGAAAGGCGCGAATACTACGAGCAGTACTTC. Translated: CASSERREYYEQYF. Full variable domain (missing parts from reference TRBV2 and TRBJ2-7): EPEVTQTPSHQVTQMGQEVILRCVPISNHLYFYWYRQILGQKVEFLVSFYNNEISEKSEIFDDQFSVERPDGSNFTLKIRSTKLEDSAMYFCASSERREYYEQYFGPGTRLTVT.

The chain carries TRBV5-1 and TRBJ1-1; D gene uncertain. Germline CDR1 is SGHRS and CDR2 is YFSETQ. This CDR3 has 12 residues. The V end lost 1 base, the J end lost 1 base, and 2 bases lay between the germline ends. In nucleotides, the CDR3 is TGCGCCAGCAGCTTGTCGAACACTGAAGCTTTCTTT. Translated, it gives CASSLSNTEAFF.

The chain links TRBV10-3 to TRBJ1-6; D call uncertain. The ends were cut back, 3 bases at V and 8 bases at J, with 11 bases in the middle. Looked up from germline, CDR1 is ENHRY and CDR2 is SYGVKD. The CDR3 extends over 14 amino acids. CDR3 loop: CAISDRVVDSPLHF. Here the CDR3 DNA reads TGTGCCATCAGTGATAGGGTTGTAGATTCACCCCTCCACTTT.

This sequence joins TRBV7-9 and TRBJ1-1; D unclear. V was cut by 0 bases and J by 5 bases, with 10 bases left in between. CDR1 and CDR2 (germline): SEHNR, FQNEAQ (reference sequence). The length of the CDR3 is 14 residues. CDR3 amino acids: CASSLANKWTEAFF. CDR3 nucleotide sequence: TGTGCCAGCAGCTTAGCAAACAAGTGGACTGAAGCTTTCTTT.

The chain uses TRBV2 and TRBJ2-3, with 7 nucleotides matching TRBD1. J gave up 3 bases and V 3 bases, and 0 bases lay outside the gene matches. The CDR3 length is 13 residues. CDR1 SNHLY and CDR2 FYNNEI come from the germline V gene. This CDR3 is CASSEGQTDTQYF. The CDR3 DNA follows: TGTGCCAGCAGTGAGGGACAGACAGATACGCAGTATTTT.

The rearrangement joins TRBV5-6 to TRBJ2-7; possibly TRBD1 for D (5 bases). V dropped 4 bases and J dropped 0 bases, with 5 bases sitting between them. The CDR3 consists of 12 residues. CDR1 is SGHDT and CDR2 is YYEEEE in the germline V gene. CDR3 residues: CASSQGSYEQYF. The CDR3 DNA reads as TGTGCCAGCAGCCAGGGCTCCTACGAGCAGTACTTC.

This chain connects TRBV4-1 to TRBJ2-2, with a tentative D call TRBD2 (6 bases). This CDR3 region has 17 residues. V lost 4 bases and J 1 base, leaving 16 bases between the germline ends. Germline CDR1 reads MGHRA; CDR2 reads YSYEKL. CDR3 residues: CASSLSGTSLNTGELFF. As DNA, the CDR3 is TGCGCCAGCAGCCTATCCGGGACTTCCTTGAACACCGGGGAGCTGTTTTTT.

This clone came up once. This chain joins TRBV5-6 and TRBJ1-4; no clear D gene. With 0 bases removed from V and 8 bases from J, the gap between germline ends came to 11 bases. The CDR3 is 14 amino acids. Germline loops: CDR1 SGHDT, CDR2 YYEEEE. This CDR3 reads CASSLGPYKEKLFF. The CDR3 nucleotides are TGTGCCAGCAGCTTGGGCCCTTATAAGGAAAAACTGTTTTTT.

V gene TRBV18 combines with J gene TRBJ1-1, with unresolved D. Germline V lookup: CDR1 KGHSH, CDR2 LQKENI. CDR3 length: 13 amino acids. V was clipped by 2 bases and J by 4 bases, with 8 bases between them. The CDR3 spells CASSPFEGTEAFF. The CDR3 DNA is TGTGCCAGCTCACCATTCGAGGGCACTGAAGCTTTCTTT. The variable domain in full, with the rest retrieved from reference TRBV18 and TRBJ1-1, is NAGVMQNPRHLVRRRGQEARLRCSPMKGHSHVYWYRQLPEEGLKFMVYLQKENIIDESGMPKERFSAEFPKEGPSILRIQQVVRGDSAAYFCASSPFEGTEAFFGQGTRLTVV.

This chain uses TRBV2 with TRBJ1-6; D not certain. This CDR3 has 14 residues. V dropped 7 bases and J dropped 12 bases, with 19 bases sitting between them. CDR1 and CDR2 from the germline V gene are SNHLY and FYNNEI. The CDR3 nucleotides are TGTGCCAGCACTGGCCTGGTCGGCGCGGAACCCCTCCACTTT. Amino acids: CASTGLVGAEPLHF.

The chain employs TRBV18 and TRBJ2-1; unclear D gene. V lost 4 bases to trimming and J lost 6 bases, with 13 bases between them. Looked up from germline, CDR1 is KGHSH and CDR2 is LQKENI. CDR3 length equals 14 residues. This chain's CDR3 is CASSLAQGSNEQFF. The DNA for the CDR3 is TGTGCCAGCTCACTGGCCCAAGGATCCAATGAGCAGTTCTTC. Combining the CDR3 with reference TRBV18 and TRBJ2-1 gives the whole variable domain NAGVMQNPRHLVRRRGQEARLRCSPMKGHSHVYWYRQLPEEGLKFMVYLQKENIIDESGMPKERFSAEFPKEGPSILRIQQVVRGDSAAYFCASSLAQGSNEQFFGPGTRLTVL.

The V and J genes are TRBV25-1 and TRBJ2-3, with D hard to call. CDR3 length: 14 amino acids. The V gene's germline CDR1 is MGHDK and CDR2 SYGVNS. The V end was cut by 2 bases, the J end by 2 bases, with 8 bases between. For the CDR3, the DNA is TGTGCCAGCAGTGAAAGAGTAGCCACAGATACGCAGTATTTT. It is translated as CASSERVATDTQYF.

The chain carries TRBV11-2 and TRBJ2-3; 10 bases match TRBD2. Unmatched junction bases numbered 4, after V lost 1 base and J lost 3 bases. The CDR3 totals 16 residues. CDR1 and CDR2 from the germline V gene are SGHAT and FQNNGV. The DNA of the CDR3 is TGTGCCAGCAGCTTAGTGGCTAGCGGGAGTACAGATACGCAGTATTTT. The encoded protein is CASSLVASGSTDTQYF. The whole variable domain, filled in from reference TRBV11-2 and TRBJ2-3, reads EAGVAQSPRYKIIEKRQSVAFWCNPISGHATLYWYQQILGQGPKLLIQFQNNGVVDDSQLPKDRFSAERLKGVDSTLKIQPAKLEDSAVYLCASSLVASGSTDTQYFGPGTRLTVL.

The chain employs TRBV11-2 and TRBJ1-4; a weak D match, TRBD1 (5 bases). Germline assignment: CDR1 SGHAT and CDR2 FQNNGV. This CDR3 has 15 amino acids. V dropped 5 bases and J dropped 4 bases, with 14 bases sitting between them. The CDR3 bases are TGTGCCAGCAGCATGAGAAGACAGCTTAATGAAAAACTGTTTTTT. It translates to CASSMRRQLNEKLFF.

The chain combines TRBV10-3 with TRBJ2-1; D is possibly TRBD1 (6 bases). V lost 10 bases, J lost 7 bases, and 14 bases lay in between. From germline, CDR1 is ENHRY and CDR2 SYGVKD. This CDR3 region has 12 residues. CDR3 residues: CATQTGTNEQFF. The CDR3 DNA reads TGTGCCACTCAAACAGGGACAAATGAGCAGTTCTTC.

This clone was recorded only once. This chain connects TRBV5-1 to TRBJ1-1, with a weak D call TRBD1 (5 bases). Germline V CDR1 and CDR2: SGHRS, YFSETQ. This CDR3 spans 14 amino acids. V was trimmed by 6 bases and J by 4 bases, leaving 16 bases between them. This CDR3 is CASNPGGLGTEAFF. DNA for the CDR3: TGCGCCAGCAACCCTGGGGGTCTCGGCACTGAAGCTTTCTTT.